Listed here are 5 T cell receptor beta chains from one sample, sequenced in a study of cytomegalovirus exposure and HLA in healthy donors. A multiplex PCR was run with 60 Vbeta primers and 13 Jbeta primers. Data came from immunoSEQ multiplex PCR; TCRdb stores just in-frame clones and leaves some out. This sample has 74,000 or so clones, with around 77% found just once. The sample was PBMCs. The source is a woman between 40 and 50 years old in good health and CMV-seropositive.

This clone has only a few counts. V is TRBV2 and J is TRBJ1-3; TRBD1 agrees at 7 bases. This CDR3 has 15 residues. J was trimmed by 7 bases and V by 7 bases; bases with no gene match: 13. Germline values: CDR1 SNHLY, CDR2 FYNNEI. The CDR3 bases are TGTGCCAGCAATAGACAGGGTCTTGATGGGAACACCATATATTTT. Protein: CASNRQGLDGNTIYF.

The table lists this clone with a count of one. This CDR3 is missing its conserved last phenylalanine or tryptophan, likely due to a read error. The rearrangement links TRBV30 to TRBJ1-1; TRBD1 matches 7 bases. The germline V gene has CDR1 GTSNPN and CDR2 SVGIG (reference sequence). This CDR3 comprises 13 residues. V shed 3 bases, J shed 5 bases, and the junction held 6 bases outside the gene matches. The CDR3 coding sequence is TGTGCCTGGAGCACAGGGGTAGAGACTGAAGCTTTCTTG. Protein product: CAWSTGVETEAFL.

The rearrangement links TRBV29-1 to TRBJ1-2, with D unclear. CDR1 and CDR2 (germline): SQVTM, ANQGSEA. V was shortened by 3 bases and J by 0 bases, with 8 bases between the two germline ends. The length of the CDR3 is 13 residues. The CDR3 DNA is TGCAGCGTTGAGTGGCAAGCTAACTATGGCTACACCTTC. It yields the protein CSVEWQANYGYTF.

This chain links TRBV6-6 with TRBJ2-1; D might be TRBD1 (6 bases). Deletions cut 0 bases from V and 5 bases from J, with 8 bases between. Germline CDR1 and CDR2: MNHNY and SVGAGI (reference sequence). CDR3 length equals 14 residues. The CDR3 nucleotides read TGTGCCAGCAGTTACTCACAGGGAAACAATGAGCAGTTCTTC. It encodes CASSYSQGNNEQFF.

This chain joins TRBV2 and TRBJ1-1; TRBD1 matches 7 bases. Germline CDR1 and CDR2: SNHLY and FYNNEI. The ends lost 6 bases at V and 0 bases at J; junction bases unmatched: 4. This CDR3 comprises 14 residues. CDR3 region: CASSTQGLNTEAFF. CDR3 coding DNA: TGTGCCAGCAGCACACAGGGGTTGAACACTGAAGCTTTCTTT.